The following is a T cell receptor (beta chain) sequence with its context. Its recognized antigen is unknown. Base-call qualities are not available, and no considerably larger clone is one nucleotide away. These data come from a study of T cells after yellow fever vaccination (dated by TCRdb to between 2019 and 2020). Concerning the study at large: The SMART-Seq v4 Ultra Low Input RNA kit was used to prepare libraries from fractions with low cell numbers. To follow T-cell clones before and after both primary and booster YFV17D yellow fever vaccination, bulk TCR alpha and beta repertoires underwent longitudinal sequencing. Two healthy male donors, one aged 18 to 29 and one aged 30 to 40 years, made up the cohort. Blood samples were taken at several timepoints before and after primary and secondary immunization, and bulk PBMC replicates and cell subsets were isolated.

The sequencing machine was an Illumina NovaSeq 6000. TCR cDNA was synthesized by 5'RACE template switching, through which a universal primer site and unique molecular identifiers were introduced. Priming of cDNA synthesis was performed from both the TCR alpha and TCR beta constant segments. Two PCR steps were used to amplify libraries, with sample barcodes and sequencing adapters being added in the second step. Libraries were sequenced on Illumina HiSeq 2500 (2x100 bp) or NovaSeq (2x150 bp). Concerning the study's data processing: Reads were demultiplexed and collapsed into UMI consensus sequences with MIGEC, and V(D)J alignment was performed with MiXCR. Vaccine-responding clonotypes were identified with edgeR using replicate PBMC samples, with FDR below 0.01 and a log2 fold change above 5 up to day 15 being required. Bulk clonotypes were assigned CD4 or CD8 identity according to which sequenced CD4 or CD8 repertoire held them at higher abundance. The public reads were reprocessed in TCRdb via fastp at Q25 and MiXCR, keeping in-frame beta chains. Duplicate CDR3 protein sequences are folded into a single record with the most common DNA and genes. The authors' filters were not applied to this entry. The sample data list about 350,000 distinct CDR3 sequences, and about 12% of these were observed just once. The ten largest clones capture roughly 3.1% of the sample.

General study outcomes and caveats: A small fraction of clonotypes showed up in both the CD4 and CD8 compartments, probably as a result of convergent recombination. Computational filtering was required because FACS-sorted repertoires could contain abundant contaminating clonotypes from the bulk population. After the booster, most of the clones that had expanded following primary vaccination were detected again (roughly 96% of CD4 and around 87% of CD8), which suggests that memory was broadly maintained. Because only a couple of donors were included in the study, the extent to which the findings can be generalized is limited. Compared with the primary T-cell response, the secondary T-cell response was faster but weaker, reaching its peak on day 5 rather than on day 15.

Read against the paper, the sample's treatment or condition label means: live attenuated yellow fever vaccine strain. PBMCs were isolated from peripheral blood using a standard Ficoll-Paque protocol. CD4 and CD8 T-cell fractions were isolated with Dynabeads CD4 and CD8 positive selection kits. TriZol was used to extract RNA from bulk PBMCs, CD4 and CD8 fractions, and dextramer-positive and dextramer-negative fractions. The source is a man younger than 30 who received the YFV17D yellow fever vaccine. The source was CD4+ T cells sorted from PBMCs, collected 15 days after the yellow fever booster vaccination.

The CDR3 has the sequence CSVGLQGTNEKLFF. The bases read TGCAGTGTGGGCCTACAGGGGACTAATGAAAAACTGTTTTTT. Here the chain combines TRBV29-1 and TRBJ1-4; 7 central bases correspond to TRBD1. Per the germline V gene, SQVTM is the CDR1 and ANQGSEA is the CDR2. The CDR3, from cysteine to phenylalanine, totals 14 residues. This entry keeps only the CDR3 DNA: 42 bases, framed from base 1.